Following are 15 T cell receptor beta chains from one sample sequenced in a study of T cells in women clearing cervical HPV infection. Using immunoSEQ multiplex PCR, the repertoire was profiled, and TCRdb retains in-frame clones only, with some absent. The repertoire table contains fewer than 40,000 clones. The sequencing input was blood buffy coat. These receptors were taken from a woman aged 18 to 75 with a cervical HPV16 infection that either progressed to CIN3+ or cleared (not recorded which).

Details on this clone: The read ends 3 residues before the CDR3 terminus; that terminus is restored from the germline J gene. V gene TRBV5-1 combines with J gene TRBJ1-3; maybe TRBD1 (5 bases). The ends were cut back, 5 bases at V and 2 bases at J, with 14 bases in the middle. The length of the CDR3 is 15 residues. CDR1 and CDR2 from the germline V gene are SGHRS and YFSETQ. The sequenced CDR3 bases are TGCGCCAGCAGTTCTGGTGTAGGGGCTGGAAACACC. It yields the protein CASSSGVGAGNT. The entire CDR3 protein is CASSSGVGAGNTIYF.

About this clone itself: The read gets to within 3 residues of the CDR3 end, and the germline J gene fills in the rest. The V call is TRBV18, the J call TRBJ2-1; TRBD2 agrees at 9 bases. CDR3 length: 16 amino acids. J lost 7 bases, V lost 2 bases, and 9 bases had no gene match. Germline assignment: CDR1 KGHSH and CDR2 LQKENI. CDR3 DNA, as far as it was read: TGTGCCAGCTCACCATCCCGGCGGGGGGGCCCAAATGAG. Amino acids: CASSPSRRGGPNE. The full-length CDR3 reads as CASSPSRRGGPNEQFF.

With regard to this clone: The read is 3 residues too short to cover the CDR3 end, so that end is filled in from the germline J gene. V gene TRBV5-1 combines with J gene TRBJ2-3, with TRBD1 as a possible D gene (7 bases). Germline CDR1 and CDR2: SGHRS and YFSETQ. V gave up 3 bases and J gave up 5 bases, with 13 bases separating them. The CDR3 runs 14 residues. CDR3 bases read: TGCGCCAGCAGCTCGATGCAGGGGGGAGATACG. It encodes CASSSMQGGDT. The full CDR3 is CASSSMQGGDTQYF.

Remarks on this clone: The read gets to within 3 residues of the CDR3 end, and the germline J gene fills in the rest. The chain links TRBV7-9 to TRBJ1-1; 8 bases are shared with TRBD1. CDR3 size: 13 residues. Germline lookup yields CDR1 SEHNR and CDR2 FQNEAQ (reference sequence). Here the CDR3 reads CASRPDRGKEAFF. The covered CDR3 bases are TGTGCCAGCAGACCCGACAGGGGAAAGGAA.

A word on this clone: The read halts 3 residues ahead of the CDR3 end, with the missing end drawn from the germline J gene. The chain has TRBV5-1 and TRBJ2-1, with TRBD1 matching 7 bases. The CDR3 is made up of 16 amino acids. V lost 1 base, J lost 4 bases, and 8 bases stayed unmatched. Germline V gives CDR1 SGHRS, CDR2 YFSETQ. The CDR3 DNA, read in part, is TGCGCCAGCAGCTTGATGCGACAGGGCAGGTACAATGAG. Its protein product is CASSLMRQGRYNE. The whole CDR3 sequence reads CASSLMRQGRYNEQFF.

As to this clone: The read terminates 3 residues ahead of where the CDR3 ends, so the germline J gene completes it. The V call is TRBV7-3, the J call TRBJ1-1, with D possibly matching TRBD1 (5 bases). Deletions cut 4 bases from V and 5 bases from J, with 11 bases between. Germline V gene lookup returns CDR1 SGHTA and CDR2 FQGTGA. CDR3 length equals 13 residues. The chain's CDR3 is CASSSSRETEAFF. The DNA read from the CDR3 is TGTGCCAGCAGCTCCTCCAGGGAAACTGAA. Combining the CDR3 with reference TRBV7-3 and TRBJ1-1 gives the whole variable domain GAGVSQTPSNKVTEKGKYVELRCDPISGHTALYWYRQSLGQGPEFLIYFQGTGAADDSGLPNDRFFAVRPEGSVSTLKIQRTERGDSAVYLCASSSSRETEAFFGQGTRLTVV.

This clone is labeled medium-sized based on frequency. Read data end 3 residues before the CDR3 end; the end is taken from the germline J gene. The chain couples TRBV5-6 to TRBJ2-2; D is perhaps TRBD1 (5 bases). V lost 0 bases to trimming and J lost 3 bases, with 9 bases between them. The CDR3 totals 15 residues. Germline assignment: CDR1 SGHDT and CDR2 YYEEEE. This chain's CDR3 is CASSLDRQYTGELFF. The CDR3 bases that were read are TGTGCCAGCAGCTTGGATCGACAGTACACCGGGGAG.

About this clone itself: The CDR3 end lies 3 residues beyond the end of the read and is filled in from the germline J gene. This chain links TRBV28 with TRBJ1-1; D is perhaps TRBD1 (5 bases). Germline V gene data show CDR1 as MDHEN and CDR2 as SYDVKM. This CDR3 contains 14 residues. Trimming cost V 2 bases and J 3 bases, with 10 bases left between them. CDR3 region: CASSLTWGDTEAFF. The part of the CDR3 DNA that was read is TGTGCCAGCAGTTTAACGTGGGGGGACACTGAA.

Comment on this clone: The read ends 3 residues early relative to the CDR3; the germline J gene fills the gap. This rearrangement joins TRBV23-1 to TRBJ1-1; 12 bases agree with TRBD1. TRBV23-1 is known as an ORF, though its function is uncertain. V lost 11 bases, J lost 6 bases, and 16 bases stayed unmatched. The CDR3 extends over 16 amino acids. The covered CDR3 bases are TGCGCCTGGGGGACAGGGGGCGGCGTGGGGGCCCCTGAA. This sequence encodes CAWGTGGGVGAPE. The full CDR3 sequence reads CAWGTGGGVGAPEAFF.

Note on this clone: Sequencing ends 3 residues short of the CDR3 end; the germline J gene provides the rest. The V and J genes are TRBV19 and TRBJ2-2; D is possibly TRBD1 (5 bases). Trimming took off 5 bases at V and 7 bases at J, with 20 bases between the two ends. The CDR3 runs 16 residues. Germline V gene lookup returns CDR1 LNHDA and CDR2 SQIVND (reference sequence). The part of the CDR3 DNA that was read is TGTGCCAGTAGTGCCCGTTTAACAGGTTACCACGGGGAG. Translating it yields CASSARLTGYHGE. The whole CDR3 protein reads CASSARLTGYHGELFF.

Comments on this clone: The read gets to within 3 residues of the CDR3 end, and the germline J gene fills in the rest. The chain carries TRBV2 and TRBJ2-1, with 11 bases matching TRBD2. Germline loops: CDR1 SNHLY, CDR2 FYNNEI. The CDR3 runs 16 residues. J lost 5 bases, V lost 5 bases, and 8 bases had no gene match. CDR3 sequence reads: CASSRPTSGANNEQFF. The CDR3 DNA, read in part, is TGTGCCAGCAGTCGACCGACTAGCGGGGCGAACAATGAG.

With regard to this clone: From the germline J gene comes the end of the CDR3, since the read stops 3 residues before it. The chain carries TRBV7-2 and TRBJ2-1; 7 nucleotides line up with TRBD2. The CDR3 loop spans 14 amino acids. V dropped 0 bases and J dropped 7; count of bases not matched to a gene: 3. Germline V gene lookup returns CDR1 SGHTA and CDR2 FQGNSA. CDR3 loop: CASSLARRENEQFF. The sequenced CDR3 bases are TGTGCCAGCAGCTTAGCGCGGCGGGAGAATGAG.

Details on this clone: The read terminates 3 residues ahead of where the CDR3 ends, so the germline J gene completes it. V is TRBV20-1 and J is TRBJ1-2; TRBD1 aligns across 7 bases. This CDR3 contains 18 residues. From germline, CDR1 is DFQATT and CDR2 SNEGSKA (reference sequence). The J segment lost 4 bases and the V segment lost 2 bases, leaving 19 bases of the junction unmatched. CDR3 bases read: TGCAGTGCTAGAAAGCGTGTGGCAGGGGGGAACTTTTTCTATGGC. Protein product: CSARKRVAGGNFFYG. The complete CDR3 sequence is CSARKRVAGGNFFYGYTF.

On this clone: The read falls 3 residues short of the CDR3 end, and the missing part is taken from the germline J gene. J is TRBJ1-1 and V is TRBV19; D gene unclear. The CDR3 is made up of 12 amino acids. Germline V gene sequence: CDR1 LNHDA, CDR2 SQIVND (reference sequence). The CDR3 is CTTVQRNTEAFF. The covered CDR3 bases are TGTACCACCGTGCAGCGGAACACTGAA. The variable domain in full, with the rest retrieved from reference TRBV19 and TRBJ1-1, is DGGITQSPKYLFRKEGQNVTLSCEQNLNHDAMYWYRQDPGQGLRLIYYSQIVNDFQKGDIAEGYSVSREKKESFPLTVTSAQKNPTAFYLCTTVQRNTEAFFGQGTRLTVV.

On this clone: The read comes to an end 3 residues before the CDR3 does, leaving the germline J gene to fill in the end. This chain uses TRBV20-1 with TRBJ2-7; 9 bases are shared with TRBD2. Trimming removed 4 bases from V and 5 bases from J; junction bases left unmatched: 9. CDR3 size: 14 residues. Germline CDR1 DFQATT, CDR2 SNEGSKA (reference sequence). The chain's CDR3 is CSANSGSKVNEQYF. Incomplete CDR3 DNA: TGCAGTGCTAATAGCGGGAGTAAAGTTAACGAG.